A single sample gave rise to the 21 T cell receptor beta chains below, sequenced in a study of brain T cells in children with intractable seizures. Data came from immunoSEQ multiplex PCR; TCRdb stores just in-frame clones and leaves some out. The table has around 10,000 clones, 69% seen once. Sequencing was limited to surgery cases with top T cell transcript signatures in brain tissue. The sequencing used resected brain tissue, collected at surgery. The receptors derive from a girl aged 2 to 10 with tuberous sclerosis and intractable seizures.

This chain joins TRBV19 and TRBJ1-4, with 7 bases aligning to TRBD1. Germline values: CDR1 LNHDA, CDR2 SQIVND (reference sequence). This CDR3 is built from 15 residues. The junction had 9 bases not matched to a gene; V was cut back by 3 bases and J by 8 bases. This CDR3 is CASSMRQGGYEKLFF. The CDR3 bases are TGTGCCAGTAGTATGCGGCAGGGGGGTTACGAAAAACTGTTTTTT.

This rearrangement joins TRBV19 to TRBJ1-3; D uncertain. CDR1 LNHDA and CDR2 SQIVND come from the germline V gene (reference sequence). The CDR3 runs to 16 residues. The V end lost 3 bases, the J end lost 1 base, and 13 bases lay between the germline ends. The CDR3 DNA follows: TGTGCCAGTAGTATTCTAGCCAGCACTTCTGGAAACACCATATATTTT. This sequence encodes CASSILASTSGNTIYF.

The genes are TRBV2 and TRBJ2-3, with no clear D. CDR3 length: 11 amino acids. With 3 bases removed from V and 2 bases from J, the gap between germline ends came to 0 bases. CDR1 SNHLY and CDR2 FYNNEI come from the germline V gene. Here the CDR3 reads CASSDTDTQYF. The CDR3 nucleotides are TGTGCCAGCAGTGACACAGATACGCAGTATTTT.

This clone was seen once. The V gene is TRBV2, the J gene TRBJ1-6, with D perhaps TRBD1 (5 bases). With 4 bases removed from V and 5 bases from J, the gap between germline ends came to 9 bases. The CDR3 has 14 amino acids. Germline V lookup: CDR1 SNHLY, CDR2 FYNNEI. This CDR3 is CASSVGVDNSPLHF. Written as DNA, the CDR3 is TGTGCCAGCAGTGTAGGGGTTGATAATTCACCCCTCCACTTT.

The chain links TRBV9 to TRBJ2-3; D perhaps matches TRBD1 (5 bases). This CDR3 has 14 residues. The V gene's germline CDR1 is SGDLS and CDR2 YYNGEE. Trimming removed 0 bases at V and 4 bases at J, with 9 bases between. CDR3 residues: CASSVEWGADTQYF. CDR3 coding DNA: TGTGCCAGCAGCGTAGAGTGGGGCGCAGATACGCAGTATTTT. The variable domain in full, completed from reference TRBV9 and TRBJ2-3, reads DSGVTQTPKHLITATGQRVTLRCSPRSGDLSVYWYQQSLDQGLQFLIQYYNGEERAKGNILERFSAQQFPDLHSELNLSSLELGDSALYFCASSVEWGADTQYFGPGTRLTVL.

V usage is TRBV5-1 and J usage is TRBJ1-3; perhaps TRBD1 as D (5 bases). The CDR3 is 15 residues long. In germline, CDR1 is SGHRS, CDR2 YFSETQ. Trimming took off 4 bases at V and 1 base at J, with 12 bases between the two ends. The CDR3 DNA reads TGCGCCAGCAGCAGAGAAGGGGATTCTGGAAACACCATATATTTT. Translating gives CASSREGDSGNTIYF.

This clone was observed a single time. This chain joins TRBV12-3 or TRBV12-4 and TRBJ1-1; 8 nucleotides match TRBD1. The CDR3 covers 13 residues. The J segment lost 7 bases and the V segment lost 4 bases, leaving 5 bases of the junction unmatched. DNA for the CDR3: TGTGCCAGCAGTTACAGGGGGAGGGGTGAAGCTTTCTTT. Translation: CASSYRGRGEAFF.

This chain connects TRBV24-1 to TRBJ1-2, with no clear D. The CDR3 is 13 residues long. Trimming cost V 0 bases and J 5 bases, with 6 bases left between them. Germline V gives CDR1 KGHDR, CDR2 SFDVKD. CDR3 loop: CATSDLEGYGYTF. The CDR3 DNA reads TGTGCCACCAGTGATTTGGAGGGATATGGCTACACCTTC.

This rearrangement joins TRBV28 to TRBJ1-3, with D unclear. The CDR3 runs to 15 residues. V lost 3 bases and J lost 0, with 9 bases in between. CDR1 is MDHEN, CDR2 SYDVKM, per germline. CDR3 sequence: CASSFTLHSGNTIYF. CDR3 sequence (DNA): TGTGCCAGCAGTTTTACGCTCCACTCTGGAAACACCATATATTTT. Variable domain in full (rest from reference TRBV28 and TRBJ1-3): DVKVTQSSRYLVKRTGEKVFLECVQDMDHENMFWYRQDPGLGLRLIYFSYDVKMKEKGDIPEGYSVSREKKERFSLILESASTNQTSMYLCASSFTLHSGNTIYFGEGSWLTVV.

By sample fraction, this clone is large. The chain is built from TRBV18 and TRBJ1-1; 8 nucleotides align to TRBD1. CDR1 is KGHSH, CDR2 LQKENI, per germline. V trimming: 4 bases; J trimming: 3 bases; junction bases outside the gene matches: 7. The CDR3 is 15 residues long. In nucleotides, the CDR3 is TGTGCCAGCTCACGAACACAGGGGGATTACACTGAAGCTTTCTTT. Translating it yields CASSRTQGDYTEAFF.

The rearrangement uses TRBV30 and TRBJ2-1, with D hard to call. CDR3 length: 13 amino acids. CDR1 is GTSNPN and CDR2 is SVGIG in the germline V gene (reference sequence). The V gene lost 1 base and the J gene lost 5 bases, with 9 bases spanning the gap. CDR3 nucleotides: TGTGCCTGGAGTGATCGGACCAACAATGAGCAGTTCTTC. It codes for CAWSDRTNNEQFF.

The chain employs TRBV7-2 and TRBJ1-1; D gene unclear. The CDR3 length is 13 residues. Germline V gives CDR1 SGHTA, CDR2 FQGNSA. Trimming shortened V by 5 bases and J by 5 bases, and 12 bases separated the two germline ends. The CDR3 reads CASSTTRRTEAFF. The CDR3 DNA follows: TGTGCCAGCAGCACGACCCGTCGGACTGAAGCTTTCTTT.

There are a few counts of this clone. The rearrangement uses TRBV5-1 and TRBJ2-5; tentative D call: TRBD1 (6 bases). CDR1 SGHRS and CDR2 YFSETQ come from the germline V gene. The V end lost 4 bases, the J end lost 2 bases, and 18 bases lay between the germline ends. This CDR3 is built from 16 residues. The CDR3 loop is CASSPGLNRVQETQYF. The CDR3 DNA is TGCGCCAGCAGCCCCGGGCTAAACAGGGTTCAAGAGACCCAGTACTTC.

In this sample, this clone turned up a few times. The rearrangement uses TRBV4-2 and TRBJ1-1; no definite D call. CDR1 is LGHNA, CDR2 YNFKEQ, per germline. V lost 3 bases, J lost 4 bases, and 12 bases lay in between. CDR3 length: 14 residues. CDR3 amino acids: CASSHEDGGTEAFF. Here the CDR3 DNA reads TGTGCCAGCAGCCACGAGGACGGTGGCACTGAAGCTTTCTTT.

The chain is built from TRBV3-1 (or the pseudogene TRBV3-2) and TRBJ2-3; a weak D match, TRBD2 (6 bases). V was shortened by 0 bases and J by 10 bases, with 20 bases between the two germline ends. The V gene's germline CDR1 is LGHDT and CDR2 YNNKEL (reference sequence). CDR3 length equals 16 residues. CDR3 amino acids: CASSQEWIGTSRAQYF. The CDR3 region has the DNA TGTGCCAGCAGCCAAGAGTGGATAGGGACTTCTCGCGCGCAGTATTTT.

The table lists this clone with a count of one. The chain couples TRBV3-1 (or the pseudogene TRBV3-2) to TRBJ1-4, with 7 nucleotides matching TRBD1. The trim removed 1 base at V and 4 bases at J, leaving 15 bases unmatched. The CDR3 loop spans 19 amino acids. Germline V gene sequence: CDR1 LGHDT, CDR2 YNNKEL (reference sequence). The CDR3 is CASSQVGTSRQGVNEKLFF. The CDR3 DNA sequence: TGTGCCAGCAGCCAAGTGGGGACTTCGAGACAGGGCGTTAATGAAAAACTGTTTTTT.

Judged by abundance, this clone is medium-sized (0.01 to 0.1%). This chain's CDR3 is CASNIAGASYNEQFF. The CDR3 DNA reads TGTGCCAGCAACATAGCGGGGGCCTCCTACAATGAGCAGTTCTTC. V is TRBV6-6 and J is TRBJ2-1, with 9 positions matching TRBD2. V dropped 7 bases and J dropped 0; count of bases not matched to a gene: 4. The CDR3 runs 15 residues. Germline loops: CDR1 MNHNY, CDR2 SVGAGI (reference sequence).

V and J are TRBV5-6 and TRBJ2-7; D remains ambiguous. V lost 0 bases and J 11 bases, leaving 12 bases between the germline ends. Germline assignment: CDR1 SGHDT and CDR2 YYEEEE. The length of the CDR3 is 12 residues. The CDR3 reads CASSLGQARKYV. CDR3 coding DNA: TGTGCCAGCAGCTTGGGGCAGGCGAGGAAGTACGTC.

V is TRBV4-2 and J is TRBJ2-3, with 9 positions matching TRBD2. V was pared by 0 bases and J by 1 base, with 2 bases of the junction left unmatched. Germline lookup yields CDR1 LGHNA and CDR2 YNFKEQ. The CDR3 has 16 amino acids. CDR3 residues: CASSQEVAGGTDTQYF. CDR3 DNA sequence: TGTGCCAGCAGCCAAGAAGTAGCGGGGGGCACAGATACGCAGTATTTT.

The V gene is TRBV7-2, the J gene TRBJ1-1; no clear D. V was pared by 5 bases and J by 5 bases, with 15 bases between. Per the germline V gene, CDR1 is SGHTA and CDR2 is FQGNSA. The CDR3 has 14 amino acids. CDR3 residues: CASSLRNWVTEAFF. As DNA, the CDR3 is TGTGCCAGCAGCCTACGGAACTGGGTAACTGAAGCTTTCTTT.

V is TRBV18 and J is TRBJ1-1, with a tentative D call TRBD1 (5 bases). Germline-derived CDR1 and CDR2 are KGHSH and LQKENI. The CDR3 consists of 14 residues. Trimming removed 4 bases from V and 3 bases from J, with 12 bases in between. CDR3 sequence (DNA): TGTGCCAGCTCACGAGGGGCGTCGGACACTGAAGCTTTCTTT. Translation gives CASSRGASDTEAFF.